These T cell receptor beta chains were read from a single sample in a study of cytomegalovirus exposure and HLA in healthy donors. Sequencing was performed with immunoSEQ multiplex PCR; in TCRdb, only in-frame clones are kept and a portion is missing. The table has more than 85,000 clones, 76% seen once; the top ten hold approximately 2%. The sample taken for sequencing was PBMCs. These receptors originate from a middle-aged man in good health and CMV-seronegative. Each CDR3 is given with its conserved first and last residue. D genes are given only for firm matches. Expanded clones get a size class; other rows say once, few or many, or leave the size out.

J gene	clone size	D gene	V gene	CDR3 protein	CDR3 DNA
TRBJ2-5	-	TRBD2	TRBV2	CASSLLAGGLVETQYF	TGTGCCAGCAGTCTCCTAGCGGGGGGGCTAGTCGAGACCCAGTACTTC
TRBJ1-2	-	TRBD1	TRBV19	CASRQAGTGKSISLGYTF	TGTGCCAGTAGGCAAGCCGGGACAGGGAAGAGTATTTCGCTTGGCTACACCTTC
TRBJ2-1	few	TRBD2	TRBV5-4	CASTTSGIDEQFF	TGTGCCAGCACTACTAGCGGGATCGATGAGCAGTTCTTC
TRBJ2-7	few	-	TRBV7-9	CASSLPETYEQYF	TGTGCCAGCAGCTTACCGGAGACCTACGAGCAGTACTTC
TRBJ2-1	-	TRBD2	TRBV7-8	CASRGLAGGYNEQFF	TGTGCCAGCAGGGGACTAGCGGGGGGATACAATGAGCAGTTCTTC
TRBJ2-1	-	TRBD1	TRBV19	CASSRRQGTGAYNEQFF	TGTGCCAGTAGTCGTCGACAGGGAACGGGCGCGTACAATGAGCAGTTCTTC
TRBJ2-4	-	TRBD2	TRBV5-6	CASSRTSGGENIQYF	TGTGCCAGCAGTCGGACTAGCGGGGGAGAAAACATTCAGTACTTC
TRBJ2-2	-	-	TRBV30	CAWSQGSTGELFF	TGTGCCTGGAGTCAGGGTTCCACCGGGGAGCTGTTTTTT
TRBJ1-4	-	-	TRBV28	CASSFMGPVEKLFF	TGTGCCAGCAGTTTTATGGGGCCAGTTGAAAAACTGTTTTTT
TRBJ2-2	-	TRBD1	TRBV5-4	CASSPRQGDVGELFF	TGTGCCAGCAGCCCTCGACAGGGGGACGTCGGGGAGCTGTTTTTT
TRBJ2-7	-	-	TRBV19	CASSITSAYEQYF	TGTGCCAGTAGTATAACATCCGCCTACGAGCAGTACTTC
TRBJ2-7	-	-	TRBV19	CASSSSGARSYEQYF	TGTGCCAGTAGTTCGTCAGGGGCCCGCTCCTACGAGCAGTACTTC
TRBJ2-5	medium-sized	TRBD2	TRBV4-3	CASSQVGGRKGQETQYF	TGCGCCAGCAGCCAAGTGGGCGGGAGAAAGGGGCAAGAGACCCAGTACTTC
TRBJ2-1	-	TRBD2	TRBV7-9	CASSLDGRPHNEQFF	TGTGCCAGCAGCTTAGACGGGAGGCCCCACAATGAGCAGTTCTTC
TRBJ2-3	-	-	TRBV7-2	CASIQATVGTDTQYF	TGTGCCAGCATCCAGGCGACAGTAGGGACAGATACGCAGTATTTT
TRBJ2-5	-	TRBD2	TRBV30	CAWSVLGRAGGQETQYF	TGTGCCTGGAGTGTACTTGGTAGAGCGGGAGGGCAAGAGACCCAGTACTTC
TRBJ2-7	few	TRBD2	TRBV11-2	CASSHVDSGDYEQYF	TGTGCCAGCAGCCACGTGGATAGCGGGGACTACGAGCAGTACTTC